The 13 T cell receptor beta chains below were found in one sample sequenced in a study of glioma-infiltrating T cells. Using RNA template, CDR3s of TCR alpha and beta were amplified with iRepertoire arm-PCR. Via MiXCR, TCRdb re-called the multiplex PCR reads, giving one row per CDR3 protein. The sample records roughly 120,000 distinct CDR3 sequences, less than 30% being singletons. The sample consisted of glioma tissue, nonneoplastic brain tissue, or PBMCs (not recorded which). Receptors originate from a human donor with low-grade glioma or glioblastoma, undergoing nonglioma brain surgery, or in good health (not recorded which).

For this clonotype: A read error may be the cause here, since a much bigger clone is one base away. The chain has TRBV2 and TRBJ1-1; 8 bases agree with TRBD1. The ends lost 1 base at V and 11 bases at J; junction bases unmatched: 9. The CDR3 is 14 amino acids. Germline V gene lookup returns CDR1 SNHLY and CDR2 FYNNEI. The CDR3 DNA sequence: TGTGCCAGCAGTGAAGGTCTAGTCCGGGACAGGGCTTTCTTT. Translated: CASSEGLVRDRAFF. The whole variable domain, remainder taken from reference TRBV2 and TRBJ1-1, is EPEVTQTPSHQVTQMGQEVILRCVPISNHLYFYWYRQILGQKVEFLVSFYNNEISEKSEIFDDQFSVERPDGSNFTLKIRSTKLEDSAMYFCASSEGLVRDRAFFGQGTRLTVV.

In its sample, this clonotype was seen many times. The rearrangement uses TRBV18 and TRBJ1-5; D uncertain. CDR1 is KGHSH and CDR2 is LQKENI in the germline V gene. Trimming took off 1 base at V and 0 bases at J, with 7 bases between the two ends. This CDR3 has 15 amino acids. The CDR3 region is CASSPRRDSNQPQHF. In DNA form, the CDR3 reads TGTGCCAGCTCACCACGTCGAGATAGCAATCAGCCCCAGCATTTT. The whole variable domain, remainder taken from reference TRBV18 and TRBJ1-5, is NAGVMQNPRHLVRRRGQEARLRCSPMKGHSHVYWYRQLPEEGLKFMVYLQKENIIDESGMPKERFSAEFPKEGPSILRIQQVVRGDSAAYFCASSPRRDSNQPQHFGDGTRLSIL.

J is TRBJ1-3 and V is TRBV6-1; tentative D call: TRBD1 (6 bases). From germline, CDR1 is MNHNS and CDR2 SASEGT. The V gene lost 5 bases and the J gene lost 0 bases, with 14 bases spanning the gap. The CDR3 extends over 16 amino acids. CDR3 loop: CASSPYRAHSGNTIYF. DNA of the CDR3: TGTGCCAGCAGTCCGTACAGGGCCCACTCTGGAAACACCATATATTTT.

This clonotype was counted ten times or more. V usage is TRBV3-1 and J usage is TRBJ1-1, with D tentatively TRBD1 (5 bases). V shed 3 bases and J shed 1 base, with 6 bases lying between them. Germline CDR1 is LGHDT and CDR2 is YNNKEL (reference sequence). The CDR3 extends over 13 amino acids. CDR3 in amino acids: CASSQTENTEAFF. The CDR3 region has the DNA TGTGCCAGCAGCCAGACAGAGAACACTGAAGCTTTCTTT.

This clonotype was counted ten times or more. The chain carries TRBV19 and TRBJ1-2; weak D call: TRBD1 (6 bases). Trimming left V 3 bases short and J 4 bases short, with 12 bases between. The CDR3 length is 14 residues. Germline V lookup: CDR1 LNHDA, CDR2 SQIVND (reference sequence). For the CDR3, the DNA is TGTGCCAGTAGTATCCAGGGGACGGTCTATGGCTACACCTTC. It encodes CASSIQGTVYGYTF.

In this sample, this clonotype turned up many times. The chain links TRBV20-1 to TRBJ1-1; D not certain. The germline V and J ends were trimmed by 3 bases and 1 base, with 12 bases remaining between them. Germline lookup yields CDR1 DFQATT and CDR2 SNEGSKA (reference sequence). This CDR3 contains 14 residues. In nucleotides, the CDR3 is TGCAGTGCTAGGAGTAGGATTAAGAACACTGAAGCTTTCTTT. Translating it yields CSARSRIKNTEAFF.

V and J are TRBV12-3 or TRBV12-4 and TRBJ2-3; D not resolved. This CDR3 comprises 15 residues. The V end was cut by 3 bases, the J end by 2 bases, with 12 bases between. CDR3: CASSLPSNPTDTQYF. The CDR3 DNA follows: TGTGCCAGCAGTTTGCCCTCGAACCCCACAGATACGCAGTATTTT.

This clonotype was detected many times. This chain connects TRBV20-1 to TRBJ1-5; maybe TRBD1 (5 bases). Germline CDR1 is DFQATT and CDR2 is SNEGSKA (reference sequence). The CDR3 loop spans 12 amino acids. Trimming took off 2 bases at V and 5 bases at J, with 7 bases between the two ends. This CDR3 reads CSARRGDQPQHF. DNA for the CDR3: TGCAGTGCTAGACGGGGCGATCAGCCCCAGCATTTT.

This clonotype was counted many times. The conserved phenylalanine or tryptophan is not found at the CDR3 terminus, so this likely reflects a read error. The rearrangement uses TRBV28 and TRBJ2-1, with no clear D. Germline CDR1 reads MDHEN; CDR2 reads SYDVKM. The CDR3 is 15 amino acids. The ends were cut back, 2 bases at V and 13 bases at J, with 21 bases in the middle. The CDR3 nucleotides read TGTGCCAGCAGTTTACGCGCGTACACCTACAATGTTCAGTTCATC. Its protein product is CASSLRAYTYNVQFI.

This clonotype was observed a few times. V and J are TRBV3-1 and TRBJ2-1, with TRBD2 as a possible D gene (6 bases). Trimming cost V 5 bases and J 2 bases, with 10 bases left between them. Germline-derived CDR1 and CDR2 are LGHDT and YNNKEL (reference sequence). The CDR3 consists of 14 residues. This CDR3 reads CASSKAGAYNEQFF. In DNA form, the CDR3 reads TGTGCCAGCAGCAAAGCGGGTGCCTACAATGAGCAGTTCTTC.

This clonotype was counted many times. One base away lies a much larger clone, so this may be a sequencing read error. The chain joins TRBV12-3 or TRBV12-4 to TRBJ2-1; D is unclear. The ends were cut back, 4 bases at V and 5 bases at J, with 3 bases in the middle. The CDR3 contains 11 residues. CDR3 DNA sequence: TGTGCCAGCAGTTCCAACAATGAGCAGTTCTTC. Residues: CASSSNNEQFF.

The rearrangement joins TRBV19 to TRBJ2-1; TRBD1 agrees at 7 bases. The ends lost 3 bases at V and 9 bases at J; junction bases unmatched: 11. This CDR3 comprises 15 residues. Per germline, CDR1 LNHDA and CDR2 SQIVND (reference sequence). The chain's CDR3 is CASSIGDGAGGEQFF. The CDR3 DNA is TGTGCCAGTAGTATCGGCGATGGCGCAGGGGGTGAGCAGTTCTTC.

This clonotype came up many times. The chain links TRBV19 to TRBJ1-1, with D hard to call. Germline V gene lookup returns CDR1 LNHDA and CDR2 SQIVND (reference sequence). V was trimmed by 6 bases and J by 4 bases, leaving 15 bases between them. This CDR3 has 14 amino acids. CDR3 amino acids: CASRNNLGGTEAFF. In nucleotides, the CDR3 is TGTGCCAGTAGGAATAACCTCGGCGGCACTGAAGCTTTCTTT.